This T cell receptor beta chain was sequenced during a study of cytomegalovirus exposure and HLA in healthy donors. Study outcomes and limitations: Follow-up analysis later connected one missense variant in DCLRE1C with trimming of TCR beta V- and J-genes. Reports showed the classifier diagnosing cytomegalovirus status with high specificity and sensitivity.

The PCR had 60 Vbeta and 13 Jbeta primers. The protocol was immunoSEQ multiplex PCR, while the TCRdb copy is restricted to in-frame clones and leaves out a portion. The table records about 63,000 clones, roughly 80% of them present only once. There were likely unrecorded immune exposures, though donors were nominally healthy when sampled. With regard to this clone: The antigen is undetermined.

The CDR3 consists of 11 residues. From germline, CDR1 is ENHRY and CDR2 SYGVKD. V gave up 5 bases and J gave up 7 bases, with 8 bases separating them. The V call is TRBV10-3, the J call TRBJ1-1; D remains unclear. The sample taken for sequencing was PBMCs. This sequence was found in a woman between 35 and 50 years old in good health and CMV-seropositive. CDR3 nucleotides: TGTGCCATCAGTACCAACTTTGAAGCTTTCTTT. Translating it yields CAISTNFEAFF.